The clone carrying this TCR beta chain is a singleton in its sample. This sample stems from a study of T cell changes during pregnancy in multiple sclerosis. Germline lookup yields CDR1 LGHNT and CDR2 FRNRAP. This CDR3 is built from 12 residues. V was pared by 6 bases and J by 7 bases, with 10 bases between. The method was immunoSEQ multiplex PCR; TCRdb's version includes in-frame clones alone and lacks a portion of them. The table shows around 100,000 clones, with more than 85% occurring only once. The V gene is TRBV12-5, the J gene TRBJ2-1, with D unclear. The sample was peripheral blood, taken in the second trimester of pregnancy. The receptor was derived from a female donor with multiple sclerosis, enrolled in a pregnancy study. CDR3: CASGSRRNEQFF. CDR3 nucleotide sequence: TGTGCTAGTGGGTCGCGCCGAAATGAGCAGTTCTTC.